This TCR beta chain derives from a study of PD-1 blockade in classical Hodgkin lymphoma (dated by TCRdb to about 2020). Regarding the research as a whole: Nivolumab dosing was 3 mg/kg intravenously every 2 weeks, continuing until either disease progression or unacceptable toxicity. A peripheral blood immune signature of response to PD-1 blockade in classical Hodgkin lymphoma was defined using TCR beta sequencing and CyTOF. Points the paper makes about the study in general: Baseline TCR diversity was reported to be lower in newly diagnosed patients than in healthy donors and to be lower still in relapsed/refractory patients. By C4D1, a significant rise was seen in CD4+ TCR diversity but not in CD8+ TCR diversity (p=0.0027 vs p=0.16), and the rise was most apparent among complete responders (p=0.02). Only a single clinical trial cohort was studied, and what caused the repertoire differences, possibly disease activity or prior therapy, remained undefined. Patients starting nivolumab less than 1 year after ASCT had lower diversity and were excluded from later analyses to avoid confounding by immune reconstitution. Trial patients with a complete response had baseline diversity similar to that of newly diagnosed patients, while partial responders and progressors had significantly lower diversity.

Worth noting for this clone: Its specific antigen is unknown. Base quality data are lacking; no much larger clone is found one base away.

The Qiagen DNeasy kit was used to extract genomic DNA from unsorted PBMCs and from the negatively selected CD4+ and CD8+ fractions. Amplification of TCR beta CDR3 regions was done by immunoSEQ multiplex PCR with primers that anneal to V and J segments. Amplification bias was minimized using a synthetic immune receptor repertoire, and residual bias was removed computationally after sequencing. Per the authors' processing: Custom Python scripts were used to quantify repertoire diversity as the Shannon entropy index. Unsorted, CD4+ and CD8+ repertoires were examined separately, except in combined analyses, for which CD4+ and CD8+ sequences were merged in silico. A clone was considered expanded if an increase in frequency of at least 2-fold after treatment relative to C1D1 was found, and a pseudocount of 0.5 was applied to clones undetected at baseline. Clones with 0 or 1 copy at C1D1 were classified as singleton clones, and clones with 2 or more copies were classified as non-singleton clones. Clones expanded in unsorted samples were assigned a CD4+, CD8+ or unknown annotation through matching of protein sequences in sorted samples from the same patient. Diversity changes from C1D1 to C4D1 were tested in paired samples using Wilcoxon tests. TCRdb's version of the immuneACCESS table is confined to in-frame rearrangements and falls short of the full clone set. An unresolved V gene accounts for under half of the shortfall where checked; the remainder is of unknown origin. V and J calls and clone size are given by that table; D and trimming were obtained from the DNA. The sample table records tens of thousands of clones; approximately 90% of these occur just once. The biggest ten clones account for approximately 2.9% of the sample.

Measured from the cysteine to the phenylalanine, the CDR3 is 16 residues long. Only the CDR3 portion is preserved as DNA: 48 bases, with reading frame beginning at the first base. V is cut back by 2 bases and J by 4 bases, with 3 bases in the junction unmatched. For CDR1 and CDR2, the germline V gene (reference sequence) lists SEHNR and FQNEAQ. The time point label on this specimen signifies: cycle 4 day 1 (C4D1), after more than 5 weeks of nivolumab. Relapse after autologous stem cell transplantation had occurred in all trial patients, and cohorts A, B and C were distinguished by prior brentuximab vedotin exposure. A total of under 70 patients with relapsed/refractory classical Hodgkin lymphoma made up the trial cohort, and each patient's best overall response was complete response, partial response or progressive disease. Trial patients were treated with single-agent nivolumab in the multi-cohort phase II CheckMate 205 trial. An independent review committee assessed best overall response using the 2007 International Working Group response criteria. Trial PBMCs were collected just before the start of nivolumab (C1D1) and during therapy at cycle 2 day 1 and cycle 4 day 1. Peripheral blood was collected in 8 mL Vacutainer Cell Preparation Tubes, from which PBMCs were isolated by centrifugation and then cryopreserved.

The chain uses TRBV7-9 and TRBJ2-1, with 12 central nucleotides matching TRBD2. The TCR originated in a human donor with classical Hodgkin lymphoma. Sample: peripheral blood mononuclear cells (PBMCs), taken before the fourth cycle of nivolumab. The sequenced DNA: TGTGCCAGCAGCTTACGGACTAGCGGGGCTTACAATGAGCAGTTCTTC. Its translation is CASSLRTSGAYNEQFF.